These 32 T cell receptor beta chains came from one sample sequenced in a study of blood T cell repertoires in COVID-19. Sequenced by immunoSEQ multiplex PCR; TCRdb stores in-frame clones only, minus some. This table has about 170,000 clones, around 80% appearing once. Sequenced: peripheral blood. Every receptor here comes from a woman in her sixties or seventies with acute or convalescent COVID-19.

The rearrangement links TRBV7-8 to TRBJ2-7, with 9 bases lining up with TRBD1. V lost 3 bases and J lost 6; bases outside the gene matches: 12. Germline V gene lookup returns CDR1 SGHVS and CDR2 FQNEAQ. This CDR3 comprises 16 residues. The CDR3 spells CASSFPTLGQGSEQYF. CDR3 nucleotide sequence: TGTGCCAGCAGCTTTCCTACTCTGGGACAGGGTAGCGAGCAGTACTTC.

The chain uses TRBV24-1 and TRBJ1-5; perhaps TRBD1 as D (6 bases). The CDR3 is 15 amino acids. V lost 6 bases to trimming and J lost 2 bases, with 13 bases between them. Per the germline V gene, CDR1 is KGHDR and CDR2 is SFDVKD. CDR3: CATSLGGEGNQPQHF. Here the CDR3 DNA reads TGTGCCACCAGTTTAGGGGGGGAAGGCAATCAGCCCCAGCATTTT.

J is TRBJ1-1 and V is TRBV13; 9 nucleotides agree with TRBD1. From germline, CDR1 is PRHDT and CDR2 FYEKMQ (reference sequence). J gave up 0 bases and V 5 bases, and 10 bases lay outside the gene matches. The CDR3 is made up of 17 amino acids. CDR3 coding DNA: TGTGCCAGCAGCCGTTCCGGGACAGGGCGATTGAACACTGAAGCTTTCTTT. Encoded protein: CASSRSGTGRLNTEAFF.

The chain has TRBV9 and TRBJ2-1; 7 bases match TRBD1. J gave up 9 bases and V 0 bases, and 9 bases lay outside the gene matches. The CDR3 has 15 residues. In germline, CDR1 is SGDLS, CDR2 YYNGEE. CDR3 sequence reads: CASSVVPGQLTEQFF. CDR3 nucleotide sequence: TGTGCCAGCAGCGTAGTTCCGGGACAGCTTACTGAGCAGTTCTTC.

This chain links TRBV2 with TRBJ2-3; 8 bases are a match to TRBD1. Trimming cost V 6 bases and J 2 bases; bases outside gene matches: 4. Germline V gene data show CDR1 as SNHLY and CDR2 as FYNNEI. This CDR3 is 14 amino acids long. DNA of the CDR3: TGTGCCAGCAGCCGGGACAGGTCCACAGATACGCAGTATTTT. The encoded protein is CASSRDRSTDTQYF.

This rearrangement joins TRBV6-2 or TRBV6-3 to TRBJ2-5, with D tentatively TRBD1 (5 bases). The germline gives CDR1 MNHEY, CDR2 SVGEGT. Trimming took off 6 bases at V and 5 bases at J, with 7 bases between the two ends. The CDR3 contains 11 residues. The CDR3 sequence: CASSSGETQYF. CDR3 DNA sequence: TGTGCCAGCAGCTCAGGGGAGACCCAGTACTTC.

The rearrangement uses TRBV7-2 and TRBJ2-2, with 12 positions matching TRBD2. Germline assignment: CDR1 SGHTA and CDR2 FQGNSA. The CDR3 consists of 16 residues. V gave up 3 bases and J gave up 7 bases; unmatched junction bases: 6. This CDR3 is CASSFAWTSGVGELFF. The CDR3 nucleotides read TGTGCCAGCAGCTTCGCATGGACTAGCGGGGTCGGGGAGCTGTTTTTT.

CDR3 DNA: TGTGCCAGCAGCCGAGTTGAGGGTCAGCCCCAGCATTTT. It codes for CASSRVEGQPQHF. The gene calls are TRBV4-2 and TRBJ1-5; D is unresolved. Trimming removed 4 bases from V and 6 bases from J, with 10 bases in between. CDR1 and CDR2 from the germline V gene are LGHNA and YNFKEQ. The CDR3 loop spans 13 amino acids.

The rearrangement uses TRBV29-1 and TRBJ2-3; 8 nucleotides agree with TRBD2. Germline CDR1 is SQVTM and CDR2 is ANQGSEA. The ends lost 4 bases at V and 4 bases at J; junction bases unmatched: 7. The length of the CDR3 is 14 residues. CDR3 amino acids: CSVARGGFADTQYF. The CDR3 DNA reads TGCAGCGTTGCCCGCGGGGGGTTCGCAGATACGCAGTATTTT.

The chain combines TRBV7-2 with TRBJ2-2; 9 nucleotides line up with TRBD2. The V and J ends lost 1 base and 1 base, in that order; junction bases with no gene match: 7. The CDR3 is made up of 18 amino acids. From germline, CDR1 is SGHTA and CDR2 FQGNSA. The CDR3 DNA sequence: TGTGCCAGCAGCTTAGTTGGCCTAGCGGGGAGGAACACCGGGGAGCTGTTTTTT. Translation gives CASSLVGLAGRNTGELFF.

V is TRBV20-1 and J is TRBJ1-2, with TRBD1 matching over 8 bases. V shed 5 bases and J 2 bases; nucleotides not matched to a gene: 4. This CDR3 is built from 13 residues. Germline CDR1 and CDR2: DFQATT and SNEGSKA (reference sequence). CDR3 in amino acids: CSAGGQGNYGYTF. Here the CDR3 DNA reads TGCAGTGCTGGTGGACAGGGAAACTATGGCTACACCTTC.

Only a few counts were recorded for this clone. The chain uses TRBV6-2 or TRBV6-3 and TRBJ1-2; 7 bases are shared with TRBD1. The CDR3 consists of 13 residues. The junction had 6 bases not matched to a gene; V was cut back by 3 bases and J by 8 bases. Germline CDR1 MNHEY, CDR2 SVGEGT. CDR3 protein: CASSYQGVGGYTF. The CDR3 DNA reads as TGTGCCAGCAGTTATCAGGGGGTCGGAGGCTACACCTTC.

The V and J genes are TRBV7-2 and TRBJ1-5; 9 bases are a match to TRBD1. The CDR3 contains 16 residues. Germline assignment: CDR1 SGHTA and CDR2 FQGNSA. J was trimmed by 4 bases and V by 1 base; bases with no gene match: 5. The CDR3 loop reads CASSLVSGTGNQPQHF. In DNA, the CDR3 is TGTGCCAGCAGCTTAGTTTCCGGGACAGGGAATCAGCCCCAGCATTTT.

The rearrangement uses TRBV7-8 and TRBJ2-1; D may be TRBD1 (5 bases). V lost 3 bases and J lost 6, with 12 bases in between. Germline CDR1 and CDR2: SGHVS and FQNEAQ. This CDR3 spans 14 amino acids. CDR3 region: CASSFKTDFNEQFF. Written as DNA, the CDR3 is TGTGCCAGCAGCTTTAAGACAGACTTCAATGAGCAGTTCTTC.

The chain combines TRBV5-1 with TRBJ2-1, with 9 bases aligning to TRBD2. V was pared by 0 bases and J by 6 bases, with 7 bases of the junction left unmatched. CDR1 SGHRS and CDR2 YFSETQ come from the germline V gene. The CDR3 spans 16 residues. CDR3 protein: CASSLAPGGGANEQFF. The CDR3 DNA is TGCGCCAGCAGCTTGGCCCCGGGCGGGGGGGCCAATGAGCAGTTCTTC.

The V gene is TRBV5-1, the J gene TRBJ1-2; 8 positions match TRBD1. Germline V gene sequence: CDR1 SGHRS, CDR2 YFSETQ. J was trimmed by 1 base and V by 0 bases; bases with no gene match: 2. The CDR3 sequence is 15 residues long. CDR3 sequence: CASSLGTGGNYGYTF. The CDR3 DNA follows: TGCGCCAGCAGCTTGGGAACAGGGGGTAACTATGGCTACACCTTC.

Here the CDR3 reads CASSPNDRGGETQYF. CDR3 in DNA: TGCGCCAGCAGCCCCAATGATCGGGGTGGTGAGACCCAGTACTTC. The chain joins TRBV5-1 to TRBJ2-5; tentatively, D is TRBD2 (5 bases). The V end was cut by 4 bases, the J end by 5 bases, with 18 bases between. CDR1 and CDR2 from the germline V gene are SGHRS and YFSETQ. The CDR3 is made up of 15 amino acids.

V and J are TRBV7-8 and TRBJ1-2; no definite D call. The CDR3 is made up of 15 amino acids. Germline V lookup: CDR1 SGHVS, CDR2 FQNEAQ. V was trimmed by 5 bases and J by 0 bases, leaving 13 bases between them. In nucleotides, the CDR3 is TGTGCCAGCAGCCCCCGACAAGACGCTAACTATGGCTACACCTTC. Its protein is CASSPRQDANYGYTF.

The chain joins TRBV6-6 to TRBJ2-3, with D hard to call. CDR3 length: 13 amino acids. In germline, CDR1 is MNHNY, CDR2 SVGAGI (reference sequence). Between the trimmed V and J ends, which lost 0 bases and 7 bases, there was a span of 8 bases. The CDR3 DNA reads as TGTGCCAGCAGTTACTCGCCTACCAATACGCAGTATTTT. Translating it yields CASSYSPTNTQYF.

The chain carries TRBV18 and TRBJ1-1; possible D gene TRBD1, 5 bases. CDR1 is KGHSH, CDR2 LQKENI, per germline. The CDR3 spans 14 residues. V was pared by 3 bases and J by 3 bases, with 11 bases between. CDR3 amino acids: CASSPHQGDTEAFF. CDR3 coding DNA: TGTGCCAGCTCACCCCACCAGGGTGACACTGAAGCTTTCTTT.

The chain's CDR3 is CASSLSGGAYEQYF. CDR3 DNA: TGTGCCAGCAGCCTTAGCGGGGGTGCGTACGAGCAGTACTTC. The chain has TRBV5-6 and TRBJ2-7, with 9 bases identical to TRBD2. Germline values: CDR1 SGHDT, CDR2 YYEEEE. There are 14 residues in the CDR3. V was clipped by 4 bases and J by 4 bases; unmatched bases: 6.

The chain joins TRBV7-2 to TRBJ1-5; D unresolved. Trimming took 1 base from V and 4 from J, leaving 5 bases between them. This CDR3 is 13 amino acids long. Germline V gives CDR1 SGHTA, CDR2 FQGNSA. CDR3 region: CASSLGQNQPQHF. The DNA for the CDR3 is TGTGCCAGCAGCTTAGGCCAGAATCAGCCCCAGCATTTT.

The rearrangement links TRBV19 to TRBJ2-5, with TRBD1 identical over 8 bases. Germline V gene sequence: CDR1 LNHDA, CDR2 SQIVND (reference sequence). V shed 5 bases, J shed 4 bases, and the junction held 6 bases outside the gene matches. The CDR3 covers 14 residues. The DNA for the CDR3 is TGTGCCAGTAGTCCCGACAGGGGAAGAGAGACCCAGTACTTC. It translates to CASSPDRGRETQYF.

The chain is built from TRBV10-3 and TRBJ2-6; TRBD1 might be the D (5 bases). CDR1 is ENHRY, CDR2 SYGVKD, per germline. CDR3 length: 15 residues. Trimming removed 0 bases from V and 3 bases from J, with 6 bases in between. The CDR3 sequence is CAISESGVGANVLTF. CDR3 nucleotides: TGTGCCATCAGTGAGTCAGGGGTTGGGGCCAACGTCCTGACTTTC.

This chain connects TRBV10-3 to TRBJ2-5, with 11 bases aligning to TRBD2. The V segment lost 3 bases and the J segment 5 bases; nucleotides outside the gene matches: 11. The CDR3 has 17 amino acids. Per germline, CDR1 ENHRY and CDR2 SYGVKD. The CDR3, as DNA: TGTGCCATCAGTGATTATGGTAGCGGGGGGGCCCTGGAGACCCAGTACTTC. The encoded protein is CAISDYGSGGALETQYF.

This chain connects TRBV6-5 to TRBJ2-2, with TRBD2 matching 8 bases. V lost 1 base to trimming and J lost 5 bases; unmatched junction nucleotides: 6. Germline V gene sequence: CDR1 MNHEY, CDR2 SVGAGI. This CDR3 spans 16 amino acids. CDR3: CASSYWTSTRTGELFF. The CDR3 DNA reads TGTGCCAGCAGTTACTGGACTAGCACTAGGACCGGGGAGCTGTTTTTT.

The rearrangement joins TRBV6-5 to TRBJ2-3; TRBD2 is a possible D gene (7 bases). The CDR3 loop spans 14 amino acids. Trimming took 5 bases from V and 5 from J, leaving 14 bases between them. Germline V lookup: CDR1 MNHEY, CDR2 SVGAGI. The CDR3 sequence is CASSTGGLGDTQYF. For the CDR3, the DNA is TGTGCCAGCAGTACGGGGGGCCTGGGAGATACGCAGTATTTT.

This chain joins TRBV30 and TRBJ1-1; D perhaps matches TRBD1 (6 bases). Trimming cost V 4 bases and J 7 bases, with 10 bases left between them. This CDR3 has 11 residues. Germline values: CDR1 GTSNPN, CDR2 SVGIG (reference sequence). The CDR3 is CAWNREYEAFF. The DNA of the CDR3 is TGTGCCTGGAACAGGGAGTATGAAGCTTTCTTT. The full variable domain, completed using reference TRBV30 and TRBJ1-1, is SQTIHQWPATLVQPVGSPLSLECTVEGTSNPNLYWYRQAAGRGLQLLFYSVGIGQISSEVPQNLSASRPQDRQFILSSKKLLLSDSGFYLCAWNREYEAFFGQGTRLTVV.

The DNA of the CDR3 is TGCGCCAGCAGCCACAACAGGGTGAACACCGGGGAGCTGTTTTTT. Protein sequence: CASSHNRVNTGELFF. The V and J genes are TRBV4-3 and TRBJ2-2, with D perhaps TRBD1 (6 bases). Germline values: CDR1 LGHNA, CDR2 YSLEER. CDR3 length: 15 residues. Trimming shortened V by 3 bases and J by 1 base, and 9 bases separated the two germline ends.

This rearrangement joins TRBV2 to TRBJ2-5; D not certain. Germline-derived CDR1 and CDR2 are SNHLY and FYNNEI. The CDR3 runs to 12 residues. V dropped 1 base and J dropped 4 bases, with 4 bases sitting between them. CDR3 loop: CASSEVIETQYF. The CDR3, as DNA: TGTGCCAGCAGTGAAGTAATAGAGACCCAGTACTTC.

The chain couples TRBV4-3 to TRBJ1-6, with TRBD1 as a possible D gene (5 bases). V lost 0 bases and J lost 0, with 15 bases in between. Germline V gene data show CDR1 as LGHNA and CDR2 as YSLEER. This CDR3 has 19 residues. The CDR3 DNA follows: TGCGCCAGCAGCCAAGAAGGAGGGACCTCCAGCTCCTATAATTCACCCCTCCACTTT. Translating gives CASSQEGGTSSSYNSPLHF.

The V gene is TRBV7-8, the J gene TRBJ2-5; TRBD2 matches 11 bases. This CDR3 has 15 residues. Germline trimming cut 5 bases from V and 1 base from J; bases unmatched to any gene: 3. In germline, CDR1 is SGHVS, CDR2 FQNEAQ. This CDR3 reads CASSRGTSGQETQYF. The CDR3 DNA follows: TGTGCCAGCAGCCGAGGGACTAGCGGCCAAGAGACCCAGTACTTC.